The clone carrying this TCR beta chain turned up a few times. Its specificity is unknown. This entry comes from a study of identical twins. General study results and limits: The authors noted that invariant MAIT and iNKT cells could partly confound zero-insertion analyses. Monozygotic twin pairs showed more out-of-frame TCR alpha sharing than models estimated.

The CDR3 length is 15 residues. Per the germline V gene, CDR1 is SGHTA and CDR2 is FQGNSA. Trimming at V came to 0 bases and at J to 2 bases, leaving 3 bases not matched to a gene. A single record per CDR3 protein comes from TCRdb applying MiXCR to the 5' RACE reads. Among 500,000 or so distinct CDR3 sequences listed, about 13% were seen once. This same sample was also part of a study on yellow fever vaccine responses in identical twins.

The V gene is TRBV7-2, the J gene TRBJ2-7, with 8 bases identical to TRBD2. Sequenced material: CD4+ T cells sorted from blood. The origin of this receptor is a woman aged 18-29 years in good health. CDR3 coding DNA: TGTGCCAGCAGCTTAGCGGGCGGGGGGACCTACGAGCAGTACTTC. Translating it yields CASSLAGGGTYEQYF.